This passage covers 14 T cell receptor beta chains from one sample sequenced in a study of identical twins. Via MiXCR, TCRdb re-called the 5' RACE reads, giving one row per CDR3 protein. This sample has some 600,000 distinct CDR3 sequences, with roughly 7.2% found just once. These data were likewise used in another study, on yellow fever vaccine responses in identical twins.

The sample taken for sequencing was PBMCs. These receptors were taken from a woman in her late teens or twenties in good health.

This clonotype was seen at least ten times. The V gene is TRBV12-3 or TRBV12-4, the J gene TRBJ2-3; unclear D gene. The CDR3 totals 16 residues. V dropped 6 bases and J dropped 0 bases, with 16 bases sitting between them. Here the CDR3 reads CASRALLASSTDTQYF. The CDR3 nucleotides are TGTGCCAGCAGGGCGCTCTTGGCGTCTAGCACAGATACGCAGTATTTT.

This clonotype has just a few counts. Here the CDR3 reads CASSFGELYGYTF. CDR3 DNA: TGTGCCAGCAGTTTTGGGGAACTCTATGGCTACACCTTC. This chain uses TRBV6-5 with TRBJ1-2, with no clear D. With 4 bases removed from V and 4 bases from J, the gap between germline ends came to 10 bases. Per the germline V gene, CDR1 is MNHEY and CDR2 is SVGAGI. The CDR3 is 13 residues long.

This clonotype occurred many times. The chain combines TRBV5-4 with TRBJ2-2; 8 positions match TRBD2. CDR1 SGHNT and CDR2 YYREEE come from the germline V gene (reference sequence). J lost 10 bases, V lost 5 bases, and 10 bases had no gene match. CDR3 length equals 14 residues. CDR3 amino acids: CASSLTSDKAELFF. The CDR3 bases are TGTGCCAGCAGTCTGACTAGCGATAAAGCGGAGCTGTTTTTT.

The chain links TRBV19 to TRBJ1-5; D may be TRBD1 (5 bases). CDR1 LNHDA and CDR2 SQIVND come from the germline V gene (reference sequence). V shed 3 bases and J shed 5 bases, with 8 bases lying between them. CDR3 length: 13 amino acids. The CDR3 loop is CASSIRGDQPQHF. As DNA, the CDR3 is TGTGCCAGTAGTATTCGAGGGGATCAGCCCCAGCATTTT.

This clonotype was recorded a few times. The rearrangement joins TRBV7-3 to TRBJ2-2; 7 bases are a match to TRBD2. This CDR3 has 14 residues. J gave up 5 bases and V 0 bases, and 0 bases lay outside the gene matches. Germline V lookup: CDR1 SGHTA, CDR2 FQGTGA. The CDR3 DNA is TGTGCCAGCAGCTTAACGCGGGAGACCGGGGAGCTGTTTTTT. It encodes CASSLTRETGELFF.

The gene calls are TRBV4-2 and TRBJ2-7; D tentatively fits TRBD1 or TRBD2 (5 bases each). With 0 bases removed from V and 5 bases from J, the gap between germline ends came to 8 bases. CDR3 length: 13 amino acids. CDR1 is LGHNA, CDR2 YNFKEQ, per germline. The CDR3 DNA sequence: TGTGCCAGCAGCCAAGACCTGGGGGACGAGCAGTACTTC. Its protein product is CASSQDLGDEQYF.

CDR3 sequence: CASSLGGRVASNEQFF. CDR3 coding DNA: TGTGCCAGCAGCTTAGGTGGCAGGGTCGCGTCCAATGAGCAGTTCTTC. V and J are TRBV7-2 and TRBJ2-1, with a possible D match to TRBD1 (5 bases). Trimming took off 1 base at V and 6 bases at J, with 16 bases between the two ends. Germline CDR1 reads SGHTA; CDR2 reads FQGNSA. The CDR3 totals 16 residues.

The chain couples TRBV20-1 to TRBJ1-2; 12 bases fit TRBD1. Germline assignment: CDR1 DFQATT and CDR2 SNEGSKA (reference sequence). The CDR3 totals 16 residues. The V segment lost 4 bases and the J segment 4 bases; nucleotides outside the gene matches: 10. The CDR3 protein is CSAISFGTGGVYGYTF. The CDR3 bases are TGCAGTGCTATTTCTTTCGGGACAGGGGGCGTCTATGGCTACACCTTC.

This clonotype was seen a handful of times. The V and J genes are TRBV12-3 or TRBV12-4 and TRBJ2-3, with 9 positions matching TRBD1. The junction had 7 bases not matched to a gene; V was cut back by 5 bases and J by 1 base. The CDR3 spans 16 residues. The CDR3 sequence is CASSPRDRVGTDTQYF. The CDR3 bases are TGTGCCAGCAGTCCGCGGGACAGGGTGGGCACAGATACGCAGTATTTT.

This clonotype occurred many times. This chain uses TRBV12-3 or TRBV12-4 with TRBJ2-7, with TRBD2 matching over 11 bases. The ends lost 6 bases at V and 0 bases at J; junction bases unmatched: 7. This CDR3 has 16 amino acids. The CDR3 nucleotides read TGTGCCAGCAGCCCGAGACTAGCGGGGACCTCCTACGAGCAGTACTTC. Translating gives CASSPRLAGTSYEQYF.

This clonotype was seen more than once but under ten times. The chain links TRBV9 to TRBJ1-1; D gene uncertain. Trimming pared 0 bases from V and 7 bases from J, leaving 10 bases between. Germline loops: CDR1 SGDLS, CDR2 YYNGEE. This CDR3 comprises 13 residues. CDR3 residues: CASSVVDFGEAFF. The DNA of the CDR3 is TGTGCCAGCAGCGTAGTTGACTTTGGTGAAGCTTTCTTT.

The chain uses TRBV28 and TRBJ2-1, with unresolved D. Germline-derived CDR1 and CDR2 are MDHEN and SYDVKM. V was trimmed by 6 bases and J by 7 bases, leaving 10 bases between them. This CDR3 has 12 amino acids. CDR3 residues: CASSIDLNEQFF. The CDR3 DNA reads TGTGCCAGCAGCATCGACCTAAATGAGCAGTTCTTC.

CDR3 loop: CASRTDPSEQYV. CDR3 DNA: TGTGCCAGCAGGACCGATCCGTCCGAGCAGTACGTC. The chain couples TRBV6-1 to TRBJ2-7; D is ambiguous. Germline V gives CDR1 MNHNS, CDR2 SASEGT. The CDR3 sequence is 12 residues long. The V and J ends lost 6 bases and 6 bases respectively, with 12 bases between them.

This clonotype was counted ten times or more. This chain connects TRBV10-3 to TRBJ1-3, with TRBD1 as a possible D gene (5 bases). Trimming took 0 bases from V and 0 from J, leaving 12 bases between them. The CDR3 covers 17 residues. CDR1 is ENHRY and CDR2 is SYGVKD in the germline V gene. The CDR3 bases are TGTGCCATCAGTGAGTCGACAGAACTTTTCTCTGGAAACACCATATATTTT. Amino acid sequence: CAISESTELFSGNTIYF.